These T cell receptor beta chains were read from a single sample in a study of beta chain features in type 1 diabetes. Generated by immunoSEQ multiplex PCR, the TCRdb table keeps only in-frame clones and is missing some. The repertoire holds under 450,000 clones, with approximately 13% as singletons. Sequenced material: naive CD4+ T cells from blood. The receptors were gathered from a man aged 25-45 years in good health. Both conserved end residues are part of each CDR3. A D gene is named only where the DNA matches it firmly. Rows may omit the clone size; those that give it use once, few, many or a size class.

CDR3nt: TGTGCCAGCAGTGCGGTTAGACAGGGCCTAGCCAAAAACATTCAGTACTTC; CDR3aa: CASSAVRQGLAKNIQYF; d_gene: TRBD1; abundance: NA; j_gene: TRBJ2-4; v_gene: TRBV27
CDR3nt: TGTGCCAGCAGTTACTCGGGGGGAACAGATACGCAGTATTTT; CDR3aa: CASSYSGGTDTQYF; d_gene: NA; abundance: NA; j_gene: TRBJ2-3; v_gene: TRBV6-6
CDR3nt: TGCAGCGAGACTCGGGACAGCCAGTTTGGCTACACCTTC; CDR3aa: CSETRDSQFGYTF; d_gene: TRBD1; abundance: few; j_gene: TRBJ1-2; v_gene: TRBV29-1
CDR3nt: TGTGCCAGCAGCTTCAGGACTAGCGGAACCCTCTCCTACAATGAGCAGTTCTTC; CDR3aa: CASSFRTSGTLSYNEQFF; d_gene: TRBD2; abundance: NA; j_gene: TRBJ2-1; v_gene: TRBV9
CDR3nt: TGTGCCAGCAGCTTACAAGGCGGGCCTACCTACGAGCAGTACTTC; CDR3aa: CASSLQGGPTYEQYF; d_gene: NA; abundance: NA; j_gene: TRBJ2-7; v_gene: TRBV7-2
CDR3nt: TGTGCCAGTAGTATAGGGACAGGGACCTACGAGCAGTACTTC; CDR3aa: CASSIGTGTYEQYF; d_gene: TRBD1; abundance: NA; j_gene: TRBJ2-7; v_gene: TRBV19
CDR3nt: TGTGCCAGCAGCTTGGGCGGACGGACCTACGAGCAGTACTTC; CDR3aa: CASSLGGRTYEQYF; d_gene: NA; abundance: few; j_gene: TRBJ2-7; v_gene: TRBV5-4
CDR3nt: TGTGCCAGCTCACCGGACAGTGTTACCGGGGAGCTGTTTTTT; CDR3aa: CASSPDSVTGELFF; d_gene: NA; abundance: NA; j_gene: TRBJ2-2; v_gene: TRBV18
CDR3nt: TGTGCCACCAGCAGAGGACCGGGACGGGGCAAAAACATTCAGTACTTC; CDR3aa: CATSRGPGRGKNIQYF; d_gene: NA; abundance: NA; j_gene: TRBJ2-4; v_gene: TRBV15
CDR3nt: TGTGCCTGGACTGCAGGGTTGTTCCCTGCGGACACTGAAGCTTTCTTT; CDR3aa: CAWTAGLFPADTEAFF; d_gene: NA; abundance: NA; j_gene: TRBJ1-1; v_gene: TRBV30
CDR3nt: TGTGCCAGCAGCTTAGCAGGGAACTATGGCTACACCTTC; CDR3aa: CASSLAGNYGYTF; d_gene: NA; abundance: NA; j_gene: TRBJ1-2; v_gene: TRBV7-9
CDR3nt: TGTGCCAGCAGCTCCCCTGGGGGCGGGGGGACCCAGTACTTC; CDR3aa: CASSSPGGGGTQYF; d_gene: NA; abundance: NA; j_gene: TRBJ2-5; v_gene: TRBV7-2
CDR3nt: TGCAGCGTTGTCACCGGGACAGTGATCACCGGGGAGCTGTTTTTT; CDR3aa: CSVVTGTVITGELFF; d_gene: TRBD1; abundance: few; j_gene: TRBJ2-2; v_gene: TRBV29-1
CDR3nt: TGTGCCTGGAGCATAAACACGGGACAGGGATATAACTATGGCTACACCTTC; CDR3aa: CAWSINTGQGYNYGYTF; d_gene: TRBD1; abundance: few; j_gene: TRBJ1-2; v_gene: TRBV30
CDR3nt: TGTGCCAGTAGTCCCGGGAGAGCAGATACGCAGTATTTT; CDR3aa: CASSPGRADTQYF; d_gene: NA; abundance: few; j_gene: TRBJ2-3; v_gene: TRBV19
CDR3nt: TGCGCCAGCAGCTTGGACAGGGCCCCTAATGAGCAGTTCTTC; CDR3aa: CASSLDRAPNEQFF; d_gene: NA; abundance: NA; j_gene: TRBJ2-1; v_gene: TRBV5-1
CDR3nt: TGTGCCAGCAGACGGCCGCCTTACAATGAGCAGTTCTTC; CDR3aa: CASRRPPYNEQFF; d_gene: NA; abundance: few; j_gene: TRBJ2-1; v_gene: TRBV27
CDR3nt: TGTGCCAGCAGCCCAATAGCGGGGGAGATCTACGAGCAGTACTTC; CDR3aa: CASSPIAGEIYEQYF; d_gene: TRBD2; abundance: NA; j_gene: TRBJ2-7; v_gene: TRBV9
CDR3nt: TGTGCCAGCTCACCAAGCCAAGAGACCCAGTACTTC; CDR3aa: CASSPSQETQYF; d_gene: NA; abundance: few; j_gene: TRBJ2-5; v_gene: TRBV18
CDR3nt: TGTGCCAGCAGCTCCGAATCCTACAATGAGCAGTTCTTC; CDR3aa: CASSSESYNEQFF; d_gene: NA; abundance: NA; j_gene: TRBJ2-1; v_gene: TRBV11-3
CDR3nt: TGTGCTAGCAGCTTTTATATTTATGAGCAGTTCTTC; CDR3aa: CASSFYIYEQFF; d_gene: NA; abundance: NA; j_gene: TRBJ2-1; v_gene: TRBV7-7
CDR3nt: TGCAGCGTTGGTGGACAGGGGGGCAACTATGGCTACACCTTC; CDR3aa: CSVGGQGGNYGYTF; d_gene: TRBD1; abundance: few; j_gene: TRBJ1-2; v_gene: TRBV29-1
CDR3nt: TGTGCCAGCAGCCGTGGGGGAGTTACGGGCAATGAGCAGTTCTTC; CDR3aa: CASSRGGVTGNEQFF; d_gene: NA; abundance: few; j_gene: TRBJ2-1; v_gene: TRBV7-6
CDR3nt: TGCGCCAGCAGCCAAGATCCCGGAGGGAGGGGGAATGGCTACACCTTC; CDR3aa: CASSQDPGGRGNGYTF; d_gene: NA; abundance: NA; j_gene: TRBJ1-2; v_gene: TRBV4-3
CDR3nt: TGTGCCAGCAGACGGGACAGGGGGAACTATGGCTACACCTTC; CDR3aa: CASRRDRGNYGYTF; d_gene: TRBD1; abundance: few; j_gene: TRBJ1-2; v_gene: TRBV6-5
CDR3nt: TGCGCCAGCAGCCAAGACTTGCTGGACAGGGTGAAATATTTT; CDR3aa: CASSQDLLDRVKYF; d_gene: TRBD1; abundance: few; j_gene: TRBJ2-3; v_gene: TRBV4-1
CDR3nt: TGTGCCAGCAGCTTAGGACAGAAGTACGAGCAGTACTTC; CDR3aa: CASSLGQKYEQYF; d_gene: NA; abundance: few; j_gene: TRBJ2-7; v_gene: TRBV11-2
CDR3nt: TGTGCCAGGCAAAAAAAAGCGGAGGGAGATACGCAGTATTTT; CDR3aa: CARQKKAEGDTQYF; d_gene: NA; abundance: few; j_gene: TRBJ2-3; v_gene: TRBV19
CDR3nt: TGCGCCAGCAGCCAGGATCCGGGACATTCTAACTATGGCTACACCTTC; CDR3aa: CASSQDPGHSNYGYTF; d_gene: NA; abundance: NA; j_gene: TRBJ1-2; v_gene: TRBV4-3
CDR3nt: TGCGCCAGCAGCTTGGAGGTCTTGTCGAGGCCGGAGACCCAGTACTTC; CDR3aa: CASSLEVLSRPETQYF; d_gene: NA; abundance: few; j_gene: TRBJ2-5; v_gene: TRBV5-1
CDR3nt: TGTGCCAGCAGCTTAGTTTACACAGATACGCAGTATTTT; CDR3aa: CASSLVYTDTQYF; d_gene: NA; abundance: NA; j_gene: TRBJ2-3; v_gene: TRBV7-2
CDR3nt: TGCGCCAGCAGCCAAGATCATGCAGGCCCTGCTTACAATGAGCAGTTCTTC; CDR3aa: CASSQDHAGPAYNEQFF; d_gene: NA; abundance: few; j_gene: TRBJ2-1; v_gene: TRBV4-3
CDR3nt: TGTGCCTGGATTAAGGTGGCAGCTTTCTTT; CDR3aa: CAWIKVAAFF; d_gene: NA; abundance: NA; j_gene: TRBJ1-1; v_gene: TRBV30
CDR3nt: TGCGCCAGCAGCCAAACACCAGCCGGGACAGGGCGGACAGATACGCAGTATTTT; CDR3aa: CASSQTPAGTGRTDTQYF; d_gene: TRBD1; abundance: NA; j_gene: TRBJ2-3; v_gene: TRBV4-3
CDR3nt: TGTGCCAGCAGCTGGGGACCGGTAAGCAATCAGCCCCAGCATTTT; CDR3aa: CASSWGPVSNQPQHF; d_gene: NA; abundance: few; j_gene: TRBJ1-5; v_gene: TRBV6-1
CDR3nt: TGCAGCGCTGCCGGGGGGTCCCCGAACACTGAAGCTTTCTTT; CDR3aa: CSAAGGSPNTEAFF; d_gene: NA; abundance: few; j_gene: TRBJ1-1; v_gene: TRBV29-1
CDR3nt: TGTGCCACCAGCATCGGCCGGAACACTGAAGCTTTCTTT; CDR3aa: CATSIGRNTEAFF; d_gene: NA; abundance: few; j_gene: TRBJ1-1; v_gene: TRBV15
CDR3nt: TGTGCCAGCAGCTACGGGACGTGG; CDR3aa: CASSYGTW; d_gene: NA; abundance: NA; j_gene: TRBJ1-2; v_gene: TRBV7-9
CDR3nt: TGTGCCTGGAGTGGGACTAGCGGGAAGCAAGAGACCCAGTACTTC; CDR3aa: CAWSGTSGKQETQYF; d_gene: TRBD2; abundance: few; j_gene: TRBJ2-5; v_gene: TRBV30
CDR3nt: TGTGCCAGCAGCTTAGCGGCGACAGGGTCGGGCGAGCAGTACTTC; CDR3aa: CASSLAATGSGEQYF; d_gene: TRBD1; abundance: few; j_gene: TRBJ2-7; v_gene: TRBV7-8
CDR3nt: TGCGCCAGCAGCCAGTTACGGGGGGCTGAAAACACAGATACGCAGTATTTT; CDR3aa: CASSQLRGAENTDTQYF; d_gene: NA; abundance: NA; j_gene: TRBJ2-3; v_gene: TRBV4-3
CDR3nt: TGTGCCATCAGTGAGTCGCGGAAGGGGGCGAAACGGATCGGCTGGGAGACCCAGTACTTC; CDR3aa: CAISESRKGAKRIGWETQYF; d_gene: TRBD1; abundance: NA; j_gene: TRBJ2-5; v_gene: TRBV10-3